This T cell receptor (beta chain) was recovered during a study of T-cell memory formation after mild COVID-19 (dated by TCRdb to the early 2020s). With regard to the full study: TCR sequence clusters from the two donors were found to be largely donor specific. Two young, previously healthy adult volunteers made up the cohort, one male and one female. T-cell clones expanding and contracting after mild COVID-19 in a couple of donors were tracked by longitudinal TCRalpha and TCRbeta repertoire sequencing.

Ficoll-Paque density gradient centrifugation was the method used to isolate PBMCs. CDR1 and CDR2, per the germline V gene, are LGHNA and YNFKEQ. Including the terminal cysteine and phenylalanine, the CDR3 comprises 14 residues. Only the CDR3 DNA is retained, 42 bases long and in frame from the first base. Trimming removed 2 bases from V and 6 bases from J; the gene matches leave 4 bases unexplained. Sequencing used an Illumina NovaSeq 6000. TCRalpha and TCRbeta cDNA libraries were built by 5'RACE with constant-segment primers, adding sample barcodes and unique molecular identifiers. RNA was extracted from every sample with Trizol reagent. Libraries were amplified in two PCR steps, with a second sample barcode and Illumina TruSeq adapters added in the second step. Sequencing of libraries was performed on an Illumina NovaSeq with 2 x 150 bp paired-end reads. The authors' analysis ran thus. Demultiplexing of reads and collapsing into UMI-guided consensus sequences were performed with migec v1.2.7. Using mixcr v2.1.11, UMI consensuses were aligned to TRA and TRB V and J templates and then assembled into clonotypes. Clonotypes were classified as expanded or contracted when called significant by both edgeR and NoisET, with noise models trained on biological replicates. For edgeR calls, a false discovery rate-adjusted p below 0.01 and a log2 fold-change threshold of 1 were applied. As an exploratory analysis of dynamics, max-normalized trajectories of the 1000 most abundant clonotypes were examined with PCA combined with hierarchical clustering. Separately sequenced CD4+ and CD8+ repertoires were used to assign the CD4 or CD8 phenotype of responding clones. TCRdb cleaned the public reads at Q25 with fastp, built clones with MiXCR and kept in-frame beta chains. Rows matching on CDR3 protein sequence are summarized as one entry with the most common DNA and genes. TCRdb, not the authors, supplied the V and J calls. The sample includes 85,000 to 130,000 distinct CDR3 sequences, with approximately 15% observed a single time. In total, the top ten clones hold 28% of the sample.

This clonotype has only a few counts. What antigen it recognizes has not been identified. No much larger clone is present one base from it, and per-base qualities are unavailable. The investigation overall reported the following: The study covered only a couple of mild cases, and larger cohorts including severe cases with pre-infection samples were considered necessary. From day 15 to 85, contracting clones showed balanced CD4/CD8 phenotypes, whereas a second wave of clones that expanded from day 15 to 37 leaned towards CD4+. SARS-CoV-2 specificity of the second-wave clones peaking on day 37 was not confirmed. Some responding clones were detected in pre-infection memory, suggesting pre-existing cross-reactive memory T cells joined the SARS-CoV-2 response. Contracting CD4+ clones appeared mostly in the CM and EM memory subsets, whereas CD8+ clones were enriched in EMRA.

The TCR comes from an adult woman who had mild COVID-19 (a few samples of this study predate the infection). The sample titles of this study are shuffled in the database, so cell type and time point are left out; the donor was told from shared clones. The chain was built from TRBV4-2 and TRBJ1-2, with 9 bases aligning to TRBD1. The sequencing input was PBMCs or a T cell subset sorted from them (not recorded which). The base sequence is TGTGCCAGCAGCCAACCGACAGGGGGGAATGGCTACACCTTC. This is translated as CASSQPTGGNGYTF.